These T cell receptor beta chains were read from a single sample in a study of CD8+CD57+ T cells in acquired aplastic anemia. From the reads, TCRdb called clonotypes with MiXCR, one entry per CDR3 protein. The data hold 250,000 to 300,000 distinct CDR3 sequences, with 56% observed a single time. Sequencing used sorted CD4+, CD8+, or CD8+CD57+ T cells (not recorded which) from PBMCs. Receptors were obtained from a human donor with aplastic anemia. Each CDR3 is given with its conserved first and last residue. The D gene is left open where the match is weak. Rows give clone size only sometimes, using once, few, many, or a class for an expanded clone.

CDR3aa: CASSLSRGTPSYEQYF
CDR3nt: TGTGCCAGCAGCCTAAGTAGAGGGACACCCTCCTACGAGCAGTACTTC
v_gene: TRBV7-8
j_gene: TRBJ2-7
abundance: NA
d_gene: NA

CDR3aa: CASSATDRSYEQYF
CDR3nt: TGTGCCAGCAGCGCAACGGACAGGTCCTACGAGCAGTACTTC
v_gene: TRBV7-3
j_gene: TRBJ2-7
abundance: NA
d_gene: TRBD1

CDR3aa: CATSVGGGEQYF
CDR3nt: TGTGCCACCAGTGTCGGGGGGGGCGAGCAGTACTTC
v_gene: TRBV24-1
j_gene: TRBJ2-7
abundance: NA
d_gene: TRBD2

CDR3aa: CASSPKDGTSYEQYF
CDR3nt: TGTGCCAGCAGCCCTAAAGACGGGACCTCCTACGAGCAGTACTTC
v_gene: TRBV9
j_gene: TRBJ2-7
abundance: many
d_gene: NA

CDR3aa: CASSLRQIEGPGELFF
CDR3nt: TGCGCCAGCAGCTTGAGACAGATTGAGGGTCCCGGGGAGCTGTTTTTT
v_gene: TRBV5-1
j_gene: TRBJ2-2
abundance: many
d_gene: NA

CDR3aa: CASSSMSNTEAFF
CDR3nt: TGTGCCAGTAGTTCTATGTCTAACACTGAAGCTTTCTTT
v_gene: TRBV19
j_gene: TRBJ1-1
abundance: NA
d_gene: NA

CDR3aa: CATSAREPSSYNEQFF
CDR3nt: TGTGCCACCAGCGCCCGCGAACCTAGCTCCTACAATGAGCAGTTCTTC
v_gene: TRBV10-3
j_gene: TRBJ2-1
abundance: NA
d_gene: NA

CDR3aa: CASSFPPSGANVLTF
CDR3nt: TGTGCCAGCAGCTTCCCGCCCTCTGGGGCCAACGTCCTGACTTTC
v_gene: TRBV7-9
j_gene: TRBJ2-6
abundance: NA
d_gene: NA

CDR3aa: CSSSLTSGRSADTRYF
CDR3nt: TGTTCCAGCAGTCTTACTAGCGGGAGGAGTGCAGATACGCGGTATTTT
v_gene: TRBV7-8
j_gene: TRBJ2-3
abundance: NA
d_gene: TRBD2

CDR3aa: CASSEVRGAPLHF
CDR3nt: TGTGCCAGCAGTGAAGTTCGGGGCGCACCCCTCCACTTT
v_gene: TRBV2
j_gene: TRBJ1-6
abundance: NA
d_gene: NA

CDR3aa: CASSLREVNVLTF
CDR3nt: TGTGCCAGCAGTTTACGGGAGGTCAACGTCCTGACTTTC
v_gene: TRBV12-3/TRBV12-4
j_gene: TRBJ2-6
abundance: NA
d_gene: TRBD2

CDR3aa: CASSHRDREGEQFF
CDR3nt: TGTGCCAGCAGCCACCGGGACAGGGAGGGTGAGCAGTTCTTC
v_gene: TRBV2
j_gene: TRBJ2-1
abundance: NA
d_gene: TRBD1

CDR3aa: CASTDRGIADTQYF
CDR3nt: TGTGCCAGTACCGACAGGGGGATAGCAGATACGCAGTATTTT
v_gene: TRBV19
j_gene: TRBJ2-3
abundance: NA
d_gene: TRBD1